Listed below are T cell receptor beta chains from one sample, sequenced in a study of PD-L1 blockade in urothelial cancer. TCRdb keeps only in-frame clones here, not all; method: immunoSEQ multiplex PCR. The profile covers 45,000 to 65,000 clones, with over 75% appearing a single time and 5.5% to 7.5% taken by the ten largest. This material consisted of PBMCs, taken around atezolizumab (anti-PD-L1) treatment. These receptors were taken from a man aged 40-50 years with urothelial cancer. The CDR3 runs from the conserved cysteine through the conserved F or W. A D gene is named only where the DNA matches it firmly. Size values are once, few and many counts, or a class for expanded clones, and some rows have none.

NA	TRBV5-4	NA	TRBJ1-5	TGTGCCAGCAGCTTCAACGGACAGCCGGGGCAGCCCCAGCATTTT	CASSFNGQPGQPQHF
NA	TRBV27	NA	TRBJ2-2	TGTGCCAGCAGCCTATCTGGGGCCACCGGGGAGCTGTTTTTT	CASSLSGATGELFF
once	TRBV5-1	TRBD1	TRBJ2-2	TGCGCCAGCAGCTTGACCACAGGGGCTACCGGGGAGCTGTTTTTT	CASSLTTGATGELFF
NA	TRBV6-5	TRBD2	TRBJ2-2	TGTGCCAGCAGTTACTCGCGGGAGGGCACCGGGGAGCTGTTTTTT	CASSYSREGTGELFF
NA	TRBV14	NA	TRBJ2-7	TGTGCCAGCAGCCGATTCTCTGAGACGGGAGAGCAGTACTTC	CASSRFSETGEQYF
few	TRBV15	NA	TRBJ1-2	TGTGCCACCAGCAGAGATCTTGGACAACGCTATGGCTACACCTTC	CATSRDLGQRYGYTF
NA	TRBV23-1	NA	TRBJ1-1	TGCGCCAGCGGCCAGGTGGGTGACACTGAAGCTTTCTTT	CASGQVGDTEAFF
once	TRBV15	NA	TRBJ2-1	TGTGCCACCAGCCCAGATTCTAGCTATGAGCAGTTCTTC	CATSPDSSYEQFF
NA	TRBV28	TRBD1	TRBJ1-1	TGTGCCAGCAGTTATCAGGGGGAAACTGAAGCTTTCTTT	CASSYQGETEAFF
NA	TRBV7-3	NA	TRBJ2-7	TGTGCCAGCAGCTTAACGGGCGGGACCTACGAGCAGTACTTC	CASSLTGGTYEQYF
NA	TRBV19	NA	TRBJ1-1	TGTGCCAGTGGTGACAGTGAAGCTTTCTTT	CASGDSEAFF
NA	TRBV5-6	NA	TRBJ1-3	TGTGCCAGCAGCTTGGACAGTAACACCATATATTTT	CASSLDSNTIYF
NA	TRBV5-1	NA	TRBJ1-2	TGCGCCAGCAGCTTGGATGGGCTTGAGAACTATGGCTACACCTTC	CASSLDGLENYGYTF
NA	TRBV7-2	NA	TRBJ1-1	TGTGCCAGCAGCTTAGCTCAGGGGACTGAAGCTTTCTTT	CASSLAQGTEAFF
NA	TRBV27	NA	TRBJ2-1	TGTGCCAGCAGTTTTGCGGACAATGAGCAGTTCTTC	CASSFADNEQFF
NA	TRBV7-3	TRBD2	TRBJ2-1	TGTGCCAGCAGCTTGGCGGGAGGGCCCAATGAGCAGTTCTTC	CASSLAGGPNEQFF
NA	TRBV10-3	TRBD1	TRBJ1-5	TGTGCCATCAGTGAGTATGGGACAGGGGGCAATCAGCCCCAGCATTTT	CAISEYGTGGNQPQHF
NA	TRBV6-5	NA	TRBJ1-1	TGTGCCAGCGGAACAGTCACTGAAGCTTTCTTT	CASGTVTEAFF
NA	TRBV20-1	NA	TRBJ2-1	TGCAGTGCCTCGGACTACTCTGAGCAGTTCTTC	CSASDYSEQFF
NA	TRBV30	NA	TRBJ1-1	TGTGCCTGGAAAAGGGAGTCGCAGCCAAACACTGAAGCTTTCTTT	CAWKRESQPNTEAFF
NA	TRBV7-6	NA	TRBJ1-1	TGTGCCAGCAGCTTAGGGGGGGGCCCCTCCACTGAAGCTTTCTTT	CASSLGGGPSTEAFF
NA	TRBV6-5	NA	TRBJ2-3	TGTGCCAGCAGTTACCTAGACACGCAGTATTTT	CASSYLDTQYF
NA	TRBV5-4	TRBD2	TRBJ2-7	TGTGCCAGCAGCCATGGTGGCGGGAGCATCTACGAGCAGTACTTC	CASSHGGGSIYEQYF
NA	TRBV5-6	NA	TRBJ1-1	TGTGCCAGCAGCTTGGCCACGGGGTGGACTGAAGCTTTCTTT	CASSLATGWTEAFF
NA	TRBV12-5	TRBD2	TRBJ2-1	TGTGCTAGTGGTTTGTCCGGGACTAGCGGGCAGCAGTTCTTC	CASGLSGTSGQQFF
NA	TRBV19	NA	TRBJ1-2	TGTGCCAGTAGTATAGGTCTTAACTATGGCTACACCTTC	CASSIGLNYGYTF
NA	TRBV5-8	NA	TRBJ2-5	TGTGCCAGCAGCCTGACCGGGTTTCGTGAGACCCAGTACTTC	CASSLTGFRETQYF
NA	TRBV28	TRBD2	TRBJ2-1	TGTGCCAGCAGTGCCCCGGGATTAGCGGGAGAAGGCGAGCAGTTCTTC	CASSAPGLAGEGEQFF
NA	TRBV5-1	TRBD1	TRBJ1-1	TGCGCCAGCAGGAAGGGACAGGGGGACACTGAAGCTTTCTTT	CASRKGQGDTEAFF
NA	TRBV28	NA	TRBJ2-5	TGTGCCAGCAGTTTATACGCGCAGACCCAGTACTTC	CASSLYAQTQYF
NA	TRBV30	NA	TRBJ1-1	TGTGCCTGGTGTGTCTCGGGGTCTGCTGAAGCTTTCTTT	CAWCVSGSAEAFF
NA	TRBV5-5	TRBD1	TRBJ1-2	TGTGCCAGCAGCTCCATCCTCCGGGACAGGAGTAACTATGGCTACACCTTC	CASSSILRDRSNYGYTF
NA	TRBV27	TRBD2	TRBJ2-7	TGTGCCAGCAGTAGACTAGCGGGGACCTACGAGCAGTACTTC	CASSRLAGTYEQYF
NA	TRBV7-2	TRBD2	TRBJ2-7	TGTGCCAGCAGCGGCCGAACGGGACTAGCGCCTTACGAGCAGTACTTC	CASSGRTGLAPYEQYF
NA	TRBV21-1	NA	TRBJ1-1	TGTGCCAGCAGCCCAGGGGACAGGGTGGGAACTGAAGCTTTCTTT	CASSPGDRVGTEAFF
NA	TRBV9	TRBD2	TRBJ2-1	TGTGCCAGCAGCCTGGGACTAGCGGGAGGGATGAATGAGCAGTTCTTC	CASSLGLAGGMNEQFF
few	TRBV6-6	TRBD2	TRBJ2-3	TGTGCCAGCAGGGCCGGGACTAACCGACCATCGGATACGCAGTATTTT	CASRAGTNRPSDTQYF
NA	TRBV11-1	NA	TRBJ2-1	TGTGCCAGCAGCTTAAGAGGGGGCAATGAGCAGTTCTTC	CASSLRGGNEQFF
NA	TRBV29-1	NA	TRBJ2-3	TGCAGCGTGAGCACAGGGTCGGCCACAGATACGCAGTATTTT	CSVSTGSATDTQYF
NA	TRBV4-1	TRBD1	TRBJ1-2	TGCGCCAGCAGCTACAGGGGGAGAGGATATGGCTACACCTTC	CASSYRGRGYGYTF
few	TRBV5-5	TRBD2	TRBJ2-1	TGTGCCAGCAGCTTGATTGGGGTAGCGGGAGTCGTGTCCTACAATGAGCAGTTCTTC	CASSLIGVAGVVSYNEQFF
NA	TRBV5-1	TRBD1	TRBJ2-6	TGCGCCAGCAGATTTGCAGGGGGCTCAAGGGGGGCCAACGTCCTGACTTTC	CASRFAGGSRGANVLTF
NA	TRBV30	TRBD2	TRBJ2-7	TGTGCCTGGAGTCGACCGGGACTAGCGGGAGGGTCCTACGAGCAGTACTTC	CAWSRPGLAGGSYEQYF
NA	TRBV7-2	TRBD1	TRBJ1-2	TGTGCCAGCAGCTTAGGGGTGACAGGGGGGCCAAGTACCTTC	CASSLGVTGGPSTF
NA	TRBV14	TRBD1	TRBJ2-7	TGTGCCAGCAGCTATGGACAGGGCTACGAGCAGTACTTC	CASSYGQGYEQYF
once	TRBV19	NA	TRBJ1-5	TGTGCCAGTAATACAGGGTGGCGTCAGCCCCAGCATTTT	CASNTGWRQPQHF
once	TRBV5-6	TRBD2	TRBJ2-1	TGTGCCAGCAGCCGCGGGACTAGCGGGACTCACAATGAGCAGTTCTTC	CASSRGTSGTHNEQFF
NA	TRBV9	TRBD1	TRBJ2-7	TGTGCCAGCAGTGGACAGGGGGCCTACGAGCAGTACTTC	CASSGQGAYEQYF
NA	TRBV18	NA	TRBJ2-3	TGTGCCAGCTCACCACGACAGGCTATAGTAGATACGCAGTATTTT	CASSPRQAIVDTQYF
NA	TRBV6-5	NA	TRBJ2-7	TGTGCCAGCAGCCGACAGACAGGATCCTACGAGCAGTACTTC	CASSRQTGSYEQYF
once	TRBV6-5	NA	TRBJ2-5	TGTGCCAGCAGTATACAGACAGGCCAAGAGACCCAGTACTTC	CASSIQTGQETQYF